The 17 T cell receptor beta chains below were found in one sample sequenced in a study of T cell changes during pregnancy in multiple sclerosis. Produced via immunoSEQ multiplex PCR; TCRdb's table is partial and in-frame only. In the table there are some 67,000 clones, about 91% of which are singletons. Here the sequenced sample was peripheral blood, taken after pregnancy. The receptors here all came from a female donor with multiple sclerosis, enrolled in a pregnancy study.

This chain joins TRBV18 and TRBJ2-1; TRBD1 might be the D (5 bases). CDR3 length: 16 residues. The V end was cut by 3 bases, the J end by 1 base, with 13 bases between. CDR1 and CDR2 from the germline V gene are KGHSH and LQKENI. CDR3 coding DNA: TGTGCCAGCTCACCTTGGCAGGGCGAGTCCTACAATGAGCAGTTCTTC. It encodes CASSPWQGESYNEQFF.

In DNA, the CDR3 is TGTGCCAGCAGCCGGGGGACAGTGGCAGATACGCAGTATTTT. The encoded protein is CASSRGTVADTQYF. The rearrangement uses TRBV7-9 and TRBJ2-3, with D tentatively TRBD1 (7 bases). The V gene lost 5 bases and the J gene lost 4 bases, with 13 bases spanning the gap. The germline V gene encodes CDR1 SEHNR and CDR2 FQNEAQ (reference sequence). The CDR3 loop spans 14 amino acids.

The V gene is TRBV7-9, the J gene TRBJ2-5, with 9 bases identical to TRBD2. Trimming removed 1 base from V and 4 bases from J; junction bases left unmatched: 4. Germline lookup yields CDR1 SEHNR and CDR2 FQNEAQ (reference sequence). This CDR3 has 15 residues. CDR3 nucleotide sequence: TGTGCCAGCAGCTTAGGCGCGGGAGGGGGAGAGACCCAGTACTTC. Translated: CASSLGAGGGETQYF.

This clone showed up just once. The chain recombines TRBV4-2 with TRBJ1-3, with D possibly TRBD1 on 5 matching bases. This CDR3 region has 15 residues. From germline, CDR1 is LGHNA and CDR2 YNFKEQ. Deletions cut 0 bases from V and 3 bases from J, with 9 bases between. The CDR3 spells CASSQDRGSGNTIYF. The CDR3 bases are TGTGCCAGCAGCCAAGATAGGGGTAGTGGAAACACCATATATTTT.

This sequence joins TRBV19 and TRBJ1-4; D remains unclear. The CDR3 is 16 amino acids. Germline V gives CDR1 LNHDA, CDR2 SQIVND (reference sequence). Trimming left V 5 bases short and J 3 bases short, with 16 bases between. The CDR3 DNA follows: TGTGCCAGTAGTGTCACGGGGATTGGGGCTAATGAAAAACTGTTTTTT. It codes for CASSVTGIGANEKLFF.

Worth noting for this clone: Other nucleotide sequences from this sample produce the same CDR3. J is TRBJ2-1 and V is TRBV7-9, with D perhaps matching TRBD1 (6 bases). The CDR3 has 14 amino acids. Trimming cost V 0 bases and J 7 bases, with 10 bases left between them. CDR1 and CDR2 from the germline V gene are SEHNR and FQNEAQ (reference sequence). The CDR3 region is CASSLALGGNEQFF. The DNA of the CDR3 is TGTGCCAGCAGCTTAGCGTTAGGGGGAAATGAGCAGTTCTTC.

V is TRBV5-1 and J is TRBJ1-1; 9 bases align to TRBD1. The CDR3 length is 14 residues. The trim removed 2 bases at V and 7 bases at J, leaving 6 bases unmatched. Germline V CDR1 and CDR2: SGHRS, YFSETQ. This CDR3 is CASSFGTGYFEAFF. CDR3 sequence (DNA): TGCGCCAGCAGCTTCGGGACAGGGTATTTTGAAGCTTTCTTT.

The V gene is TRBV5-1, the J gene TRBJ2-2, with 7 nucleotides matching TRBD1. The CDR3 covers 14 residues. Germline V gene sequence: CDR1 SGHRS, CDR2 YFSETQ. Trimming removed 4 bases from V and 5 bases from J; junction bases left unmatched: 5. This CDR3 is CASSLQTGTGELFF. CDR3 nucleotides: TGCGCCAGCAGCCTTCAGACAGGGACCGGGGAGCTGTTTTTT.

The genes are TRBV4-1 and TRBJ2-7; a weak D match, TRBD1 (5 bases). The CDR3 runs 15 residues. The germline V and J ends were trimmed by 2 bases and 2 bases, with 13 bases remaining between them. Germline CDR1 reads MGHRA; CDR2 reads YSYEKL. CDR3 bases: TGCGCCAGCAGCCAAATCCCGACAGTGCCCTACGAGCAGTACTTC. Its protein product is CASSQIPTVPYEQYF.

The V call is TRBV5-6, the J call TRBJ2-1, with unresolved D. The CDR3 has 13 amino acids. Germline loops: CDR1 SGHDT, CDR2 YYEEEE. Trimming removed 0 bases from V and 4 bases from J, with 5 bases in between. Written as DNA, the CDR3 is TGTGCCAGCAGCTTGGCCATTTACAATGAGCAGTTCTTC. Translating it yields CASSLAIYNEQFF.

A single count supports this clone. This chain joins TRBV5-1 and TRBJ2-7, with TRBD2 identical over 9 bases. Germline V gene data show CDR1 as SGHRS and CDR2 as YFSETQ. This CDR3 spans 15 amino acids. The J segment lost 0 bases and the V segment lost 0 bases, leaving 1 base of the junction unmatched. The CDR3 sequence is CASSLGTSASYEQYF. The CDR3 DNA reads TGCGCCAGCAGCTTGGGGACTAGCGCCTCCTACGAGCAGTACTTC.

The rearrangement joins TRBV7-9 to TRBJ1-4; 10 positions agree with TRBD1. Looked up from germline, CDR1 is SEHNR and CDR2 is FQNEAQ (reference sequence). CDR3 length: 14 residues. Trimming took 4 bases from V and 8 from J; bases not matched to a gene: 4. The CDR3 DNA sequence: TGTGCCAGCAGCTCCGGGACAGGGGACGAAAAACTGTTTTTT. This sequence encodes CASSSGTGDEKLFF.

The CDR3 nucleotides read TGTGCCAGCAGCTTTGGACAGCAAGAGCAGTACTTC. Protein sequence: CASSFGQQEQYF. The chain couples TRBV7-2 to TRBJ2-7, with D possibly TRBD1 on 6 matching bases. Per germline, CDR1 SGHTA and CDR2 FQGNSA. There are 12 residues in the CDR3. Trimming took 3 bases from V and 7 from J, leaving 10 bases between them.

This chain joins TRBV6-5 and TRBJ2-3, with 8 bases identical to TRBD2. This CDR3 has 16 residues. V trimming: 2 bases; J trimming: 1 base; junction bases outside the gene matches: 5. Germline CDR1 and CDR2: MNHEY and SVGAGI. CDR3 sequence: CASSYRGGRGTDTQYF. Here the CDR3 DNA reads TGTGCCAGCAGTTACCGGGGGGGGCGAGGCACAGATACGCAGTATTTT.

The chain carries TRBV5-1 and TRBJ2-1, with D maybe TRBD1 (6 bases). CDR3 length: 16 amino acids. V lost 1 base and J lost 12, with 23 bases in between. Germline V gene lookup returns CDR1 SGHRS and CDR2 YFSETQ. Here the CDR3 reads CASSLPGRGESVGQFF. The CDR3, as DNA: TGCGCCAGCAGCTTGCCCGGCAGGGGTGAATCTGTCGGGCAGTTCTTC.

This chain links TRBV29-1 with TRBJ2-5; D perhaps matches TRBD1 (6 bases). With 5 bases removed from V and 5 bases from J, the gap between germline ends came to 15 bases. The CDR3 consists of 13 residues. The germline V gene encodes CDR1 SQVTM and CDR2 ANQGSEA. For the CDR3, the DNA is TGCAGCGTTAAAGGACAGTGGCGGGAGACCCAGTACTTC. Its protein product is CSVKGQWRETQYF.

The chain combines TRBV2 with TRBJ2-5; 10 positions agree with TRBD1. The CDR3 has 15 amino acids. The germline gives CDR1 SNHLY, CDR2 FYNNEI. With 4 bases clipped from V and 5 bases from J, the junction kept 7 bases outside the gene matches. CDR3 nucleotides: TGTGCCAGCAGTGCTAGGACAGGGGGGGGTGAGACCCAGTACTTC. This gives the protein CASSARTGGGETQYF.